These 29 T cell receptor beta chains originate from one sample sequenced in a study of CD8 T cells in Susac syndrome. RNA, at about 0.5 to 1 ug, was reverse transcribed with random hexamers. Each CDR3 protein is one row after TCRdb ran MiXCR on the immunoSEQ multiplex PCR reads. The table lists roughly 200,000 distinct CDR3 sequences, 93% of them singletons. Sequencing was performed on CD4+ T cells from PBMCs. These TCRs come from a human donor in good health.

The chain links TRBV18 to TRBJ2-7; 7 bases line up with TRBD2. The CDR3 is 14 amino acids. Looked up from germline, CDR1 is KGHSH and CDR2 is LQKENI. Trimming at V came to 6 bases and at J to 3 bases, leaving 8 bases not matched to a gene. CDR3 sequence (DNA): TGTGCCAGCTCGTACCGTCCGGGGGGCTACGAGCAGTACTTC. Protein: CASSYRPGGYEQYF.

The chain uses TRBV12-3 or TRBV12-4 and TRBJ1-1; 7 bases match TRBD1. The CDR3 loop spans 14 amino acids. The V and J ends lost 6 bases and 0 bases, in that order; junction bases with no gene match: 4. CDR3 DNA: TGTGCCAGCAGGAACAGGGGTCTGAACACTGAAGCTTTCTTT. Translated: CASRNRGLNTEAFF.

The chain employs TRBV7-2 and TRBJ1-2, with D possibly being TRBD1 (5 bases). The CDR3 has 13 residues. Germline V CDR1 and CDR2: SGHTA, FQGNSA. The V gene lost 1 base and the J gene lost 8 bases, with 11 bases spanning the gap. This CDR3 reads CASSLVEGRGYTF. CDR3 nucleotides: TGTGCCAGCAGCTTAGTTGAGGGGAGGGGCTACACCTTC.

The chain carries TRBV29-1 and TRBJ1-6; D unresolved. Trimming took 4 bases from V and 5 from J, leaving 6 bases between them. Germline V gene lookup returns CDR1 SQVTM and CDR2 ANQGSEA. The CDR3 length is 12 residues. This CDR3 is CSVGQNNSPLHF. Here the CDR3 DNA reads TGCAGCGTTGGGCAGAATAATTCACCCCTCCACTTT.

This clonotype was recorded only once. The chain employs TRBV12-3 or TRBV12-4 and TRBJ1-1; perhaps TRBD1 as D (6 bases). Trimming left V 6 bases short and J 2 bases short, with 19 bases between. This CDR3 comprises 16 residues. The CDR3 DNA follows: TGTGCCAGCAGCCCCGACATCGGACAGAGAAACACTGAAGCTTTCTTT. Residues: CASSPDIGQRNTEAFF.

This rearrangement joins TRBV29-1 to TRBJ1-1; TRBD1 is a possible D gene (6 bases). The germline CDR1 and CDR2 sequences are SQVTM and ANQGSEA. Between the trimmed V and J ends, which lost 4 bases and 5 bases, there was a span of 17 bases. The CDR3 is 14 amino acids. The CDR3 is CSVASPTGLTEAFF. DNA of the CDR3: TGCAGCGTTGCATCCCCGACAGGCCTAACTGAAGCTTTCTTT.

This clonotype was detected once. The chain couples TRBV12-3 or TRBV12-4 to TRBJ2-3, with D uncertain. The CDR3 sequence is 12 residues long. V lost 5 bases, J lost 8 bases, and 11 bases lay in between. The CDR3: CASSLVAGTQYF. The CDR3 nucleotides are TGTGCCAGCAGTCTGGTCGCCGGTACGCAGTATTTT.

The rearrangement uses TRBV5-4 and TRBJ2-1; the D gene is possibly TRBD2 (6 bases). The CDR3 covers 11 residues. Trimming left V 4 bases short and J 13 bases short, with 12 bases between. Germline loops: CDR1 SGHNT, CDR2 YYREEE (reference sequence). CDR3 sequence: CASSRLGFQFF. Written as DNA, the CDR3 is TGTGCCAGCAGCCGACTAGGATTCCAGTTCTTC.

V usage is TRBV20-1 and J usage is TRBJ2-2, with unresolved D. The CDR3 runs 12 residues. Germline loops: CDR1 DFQATT, CDR2 SNEGSKA (reference sequence). Here the CDR3 reads CSLTSPSGELFF. In nucleotides, the CDR3 is TGCAGCCTTACCTCTCCGTCCGGGGAGCTGTTTTTT.

The chain joins TRBV6-2 or TRBV6-3 to TRBJ2-7, with D possibly matching TRBD2 (5 bases). This CDR3 has 15 residues. V was cut by 6 bases and J by 2 bases, with 17 bases left in between. Per the germline V gene, CDR1 is MNHEY and CDR2 is SVGEGT. This chain's CDR3 is CASSPQQRDPYEQYV. The CDR3 bases are TGTGCCAGCAGCCCCCAGCAGAGGGATCCCTACGAGCAGTACGTC.

The chain combines TRBV10-3 with TRBJ2-1, with D uncertain. V was pared by 2 bases and J by 9 bases, with 11 bases between. The CDR3 extends over 13 amino acids. Germline V gene lookup returns CDR1 ENHRY and CDR2 SYGVKD. This CDR3 is CAISEVVEGEQFF. The CDR3, as DNA: TGTGCCATCAGTGAGGTTGTTGAAGGTGAGCAGTTCTTC.

This chain links TRBV6-2 or TRBV6-3 with TRBJ2-5; 7 nucleotides match TRBD2. CDR1 and CDR2 (germline): MNHEY, SVGEGT. The CDR3 consists of 14 residues. V lost 6 bases and J lost 1; bases outside the gene matches: 5. DNA for the CDR3: TGTGCCAGCAGACCCGGGACTATCCAAGAGACCCAGTACTTC. Residues: CASRPGTIQETQYF.

The chain uses TRBV4-3 and TRBJ1-2; D not certain. Germline CDR1 LGHNA, CDR2 YSLEER. V dropped 3 bases and J dropped 8 bases, with 19 bases sitting between them. The CDR3 totals 15 residues. The CDR3 DNA reads TGCGCCAGCAGCCACGAAATCGACGATACTGGAGGCTACACCTTC. Translation gives CASSHEIDDTGGYTF.

The chain has TRBV9 and TRBJ1-2; 7 positions match TRBD1. J lost 8 bases, V lost 0 bases, and 7 bases had no gene match. The CDR3 extends over 14 amino acids. Germline CDR1 is SGDLS and CDR2 is YYNGEE. The chain's CDR3 is CASSVGGTASGYTF. CDR3 nucleotides: TGTGCCAGCAGCGTAGGAGGGACAGCCTCAGGCTACACCTTC.

V gene TRBV7-9 combines with J gene TRBJ2-1; D is possibly TRBD1 (5 bases). This CDR3 has 15 residues. The V and J ends lost 5 bases and 6 bases respectively, with 17 bases between them. The V gene's germline CDR1 is SEHNR and CDR2 FQNEAQ (reference sequence). The chain's CDR3 is CASSLDRRRGNEQFF. In DNA form, the CDR3 reads TGTGCCAGCAGCCTGGACCGTCGAAGGGGCAATGAGCAGTTCTTC.

The V and J genes are TRBV29-1 and TRBJ1-2; maybe TRBD1 (5 bases). The V gene's germline CDR1 is SQVTM and CDR2 ANQGSEA. The CDR3 length is 17 residues. V lost 6 bases and J lost 0, with 23 bases in between. The CDR3 loop is CSVKDPMSGGANYGYTF. The CDR3 DNA follows: TGCAGCGTAAAAGACCCAATGTCCGGGGGAGCTAACTATGGCTACACCTTC.

The chain carries TRBV7-3 and TRBJ2-2, with 9 bases matching TRBD1. V lost 5 bases and J lost 1; bases outside the gene matches: 11. CDR1 SGHTA and CDR2 FQGTGA come from the germline V gene. This CDR3 is 18 amino acids long. The CDR3 region has the DNA TGTGCCAGCAGCCAATCCCCTACAGGGGGCCTGAACACCGGGGAGCTGTTTTTT. Protein: CASSQSPTGGLNTGELFF.

The gene calls are TRBV6-5 and TRBJ1-4, with D tentatively TRBD1 (6 bases). V lost 5 bases to trimming and J lost 7 bases, with 14 bases between them. Germline CDR1 is MNHEY and CDR2 is SVGAGI. The CDR3 has 14 residues. The CDR3 sequence: CASSPDRIGEKLFF. The CDR3 DNA reads TGTGCCAGCAGTCCCGACAGGATAGGTGAAAAACTGTTTTTT.

This chain uses TRBV29-1 with TRBJ2-5, with 11 positions matching TRBD1. This CDR3 contains 11 residues. CDR1 and CDR2 (germline): SQVTM, ANQGSEA. The junction had 1 base not matched to a gene; V was cut back by 6 bases and J by 7 bases. The CDR3 protein is CSVGQGATQYF. The CDR3 DNA follows: TGCAGCGTCGGACAGGGGGCGACCCAGTACTTC.

V and J are TRBV9 and TRBJ2-1; possible D gene TRBD2, 7 bases. The CDR3 length is 15 residues. Per the germline V gene, CDR1 is SGDLS and CDR2 is YYNGEE. Trimming shortened V by 4 bases and J by 7 bases, and 18 bases separated the two germline ends. The CDR3 DNA is TGTGCCAGCAGCCCGAGGACGGGGGGCCTGAATGAGCAGTTCTTC. Translating gives CASSPRTGGLNEQFF.

The chain employs TRBV7-2 and TRBJ1-1; D remains unclear. Trimming removed 3 bases from V and 0 bases from J, with 14 bases in between. This CDR3 region has 16 residues. The germline V gene encodes CDR1 SGHTA and CDR2 FQGNSA. In DNA, the CDR3 is TGTGCCAGCAGCTTGTCGAGGGCACGAGTGAACACTGAAGCTTTCTTT. Protein: CASSLSRARVNTEAFF.

The J gene is TRBJ2-3, the V gene TRBV5-6; tentatively, D is TRBD2 (6 bases). Germline V lookup: CDR1 SGHDT, CDR2 YYEEEE. V lost 4 bases and J lost 2, with 17 bases in between. The CDR3 length is 16 residues. CDR3 DNA sequence: TGTGCCAGCAGCCCGCCAACTAGCAGAGACACAGATACGCAGTATTTT. Translated, it gives CASSPPTSRDTDTQYF.

V usage is TRBV6-1 and J usage is TRBJ1-5; D is unclear. The CDR3 is 14 amino acids. Germline CDR1 MNHNS, CDR2 SASEGT. Trimming took 5 bases from V and 2 from J, leaving 10 bases between them. The CDR3 protein is CASSQGRGNQPQHF. CDR3 in DNA: TGTGCCAGCAGTCAAGGCCGGGGCAATCAGCCCCAGCATTTT.

The rearrangement links TRBV5-1 to TRBJ1-6; TRBD1 matches 9 bases. J was trimmed by 7 bases and V by 3 bases; bases with no gene match: 2. Germline lookup yields CDR1 SGHRS and CDR2 YFSETQ. The CDR3 is 14 residues long. CDR3 in amino acids: CASSSTGGNSPLHF. Here the CDR3 DNA reads TGCGCCAGCAGCTCGACAGGGGGGAATTCACCCCTCCACTTT.

J is TRBJ2-7 and V is TRBV6-2 or TRBV6-3, with 7 bases matching TRBD1. Germline-derived CDR1 and CDR2 are MNHEY and SVGEGT. The CDR3 length is 12 residues. V trimming: 6 bases; J trimming: 6 bases; junction bases outside the gene matches: 5. CDR3 in amino acids: CASRTGVGEQYV. CDR3 sequence (DNA): TGTGCCAGCAGAACAGGGGTGGGCGAGCAGTACGTC.

A single count supports this clonotype. This CDR3 reads CASSFRQNQPQHF. In DNA form, the CDR3 reads TGTGCCAGCAGCTTTCGGCAGAATCAGCCCCAGCATTTT. The gene calls are TRBV7-2 and TRBJ1-5; D not resolved. Trimming removed 3 bases from V and 4 bases from J, with 7 bases in between. Germline CDR1 and CDR2: SGHTA and FQGNSA. This CDR3 spans 13 amino acids.

V is TRBV10-3 and J is TRBJ2-3, with 8 bases identical to TRBD2. The CDR3 is made up of 17 amino acids. Germline V gene sequence: CDR1 ENHRY, CDR2 SYGVKD. V trimming: 3 bases; J trimming: 6 bases; junction bases outside the gene matches: 14. The chain's CDR3 is CAISEPPGGVLPDTQYF. The CDR3 bases are TGTGCCATCAGTGAACCTCCGGGGGGGGTCCTCCCCGATACGCAGTATTTT.

V is TRBV12-3 or TRBV12-4 and J is TRBJ1-6; D is perhaps TRBD1 (5 bases). V was shortened by 3 bases and J by 6 bases, with 9 bases between the two germline ends. CDR3 length equals 14 residues. The CDR3 protein is CASSFRGFNSPLHF. Here the CDR3 DNA reads TGTGCCAGCAGTTTTAGGGGTTTTAATTCACCCCTCCACTTT.

This clonotype showed up just once. The chain employs TRBV4-3 and TRBJ1-2; D call uncertain. The germline CDR1 and CDR2 sequences are LGHNA and YSLEER. With 0 bases removed from V and 4 bases from J, the gap between germline ends came to 6 bases. CDR3 length equals 13 residues. As DNA, the CDR3 is TGCGCCAGCAGCCAAGAAGAGAGCTATGGCTACACCTTC. Amino acids: CASSQEESYGYTF.